Only one count was recorded for the clone carrying this T cell receptor (beta chain). Its specificity is unknown. V shed 3 bases, J shed 4 bases, and the junction held 10 bases outside the gene matches. This CDR3 has 18 residues. In germline, CDR1 is SGHRS, CDR2 YFSETQ. The repertoire was sequenced with immunoSEQ multiplex PCR; TCRdb's copy has only in-frame clones and lacks some. The sample gives some 100,000 clones, roughly 96% of which show up once; roughly 0.031% is in the top ten. This entry is derived from a study of siplizumab effects on memory and regulatory T cells. Study results and caveats: Whether the proliferating Tregs (from siplizumab cultures) were suppressive was not confirmed.

This chain connects TRBV5-1 to TRBJ2-5; the match to TRBD2 covers 15 bases. The sample comprised naive CD4+ T cells sorted from blood. The source is a human donor in good health. CDR3 loop: CASSSWTSGGVYLETQYF. The CDR3 DNA follows: TGCGCCAGCAGCTCATGGACTAGCGGGGGGGTCTATTTAGAGACCCAGTACTTC.